The 21 T cell receptor beta chains below come from one sample, sequenced in a study of shared clonotypes between healthy human individuals. Assay: immunoSEQ multiplex PCR; the TCRdb copy retains only in-frame clones and omits some. The sample has approximately 600,000 clones, around 96% seen once. Naive CD8 cells comprised CD45RO-negative, CCR7-positively selected cells, excluding terminally differentiated effector memory CD45RA+ cells. What was sequenced was naive CD8+ T cells sorted from blood. These receptors all come from a woman aged 30 to 39 in good health.

The chain employs TRBV7-3 and TRBJ2-1; 7 bases map to TRBD1. With 5 bases clipped from V and 5 bases from J, the junction kept 9 bases outside the gene matches. CDR3 size: 15 residues. CDR1 SGHTA and CDR2 FQGTGA come from the germline V gene. CDR3 nucleotides: TGTGCCAGCAGCCCGTACCATACAGGGGACAATGAGCAGTTCTTC. Its translation is CASSPYHTGDNEQFF.

The CDR3 protein is CASSLGTGSSYEQYF. The CDR3 bases are TGTGCCAGCAGCCTGGGGACTGGGAGCTCCTACGAGCAGTACTTC. This chain connects TRBV5-6 to TRBJ2-7; perhaps TRBD2 as D (6 bases). This CDR3 is 15 amino acids long. CDR1 is SGHDT, CDR2 YYEEEE, per germline. V was trimmed by 4 bases and J by 0 bases, leaving 14 bases between them.

About this clone: The identical CDR3 is also encoded by other nucleotide sequences in the sample. This chain connects TRBV7-9 to TRBJ1-2; 8 bases are a match to TRBD1. Losses at the gene ends were 5 bases for V and 4 bases for J; bases not matched to a gene: 6. Germline V lookup: CDR1 SEHNR, CDR2 FQNEAQ (reference sequence). CDR3 size: 14 residues. The DNA of the CDR3 is TGTGCCAGCAGCCCTCCGGACAGGGTCTATGGCTACACCTTC. This translates into CASSPPDRVYGYTF. Based on the CDR3 plus reference TRBV7-9 and TRBJ1-2, the full variable domain is DTGVSQNPRHKITKRGQNVTFRCDPISEHNRLYWYRQTLGQGPEFLTYFQNEAQLEKSRLLSDRFSAERPKGSFSTLEIQRTEQGDSAMYLCASSPPDRVYGYTFGSGTRLTVV.

The J gene is TRBJ1-2, the V gene TRBV2; D is uncertain. The CDR3 spans 16 residues. Trimming pared 0 bases from V and 10 bases from J, leaving 21 bases between. Germline CDR1 reads SNHLY; CDR2 reads FYNNEI. CDR3 coding DNA: TGTGCCAGCAGTGAAGCGCTTCCAGGACTCGTGCGTGACTACACCTTC. Encoded protein: CASSEALPGLVRDYTF.

This sequence joins TRBV7-2 and TRBJ2-7, with 9 nucleotides matching TRBD2. The length of the CDR3 is 17 residues. The V gene end was trimmed by 5 bases and the J gene end by 4 bases; junction bases not matched to a gene: 15. Germline V lookup: CDR1 SGHTA, CDR2 FQGNSA. Here the CDR3 reads CASSIRRQAGGRYEQYF. The CDR3 region has the DNA TGTGCCAGCAGCATACGCCGGCAGGCGGGAGGGCGGTACGAGCAGTACTTC.

CDR3 coding DNA: TGTGCCAGTAGTACAACAGGGTATAGCAATCAGCCCCAGCATTTT. This codes for CASSTTGYSNQPQHF. The chain has TRBV19 and TRBJ1-5, with a possible D match to TRBD1 (6 bases). The CDR3 spans 15 residues. Trimming shortened V by 4 bases and J by 0 bases, and 10 bases separated the two germline ends. Per the germline V gene, CDR1 is LNHDA and CDR2 is SQIVND (reference sequence).

The chain links TRBV19 to TRBJ2-5; 8 bases are a match to TRBD1. Germline CDR1 and CDR2: LNHDA and SQIVND (reference sequence). CDR3 length: 15 residues. V dropped 9 bases and J dropped 5; count of bases not matched to a gene: 14. The CDR3 nucleotides are TGTGCCAGCGACCCGGGACAGGCACCAAGGGAGACCCAGTACTTC. Translated, it gives CASDPGQAPRETQYF.

The chain combines TRBV19 with TRBJ2-3; TRBD2 agrees at 7 bases. V dropped 3 bases and J dropped 2; count of bases not matched to a gene: 5. Germline V CDR1 and CDR2: LNHDA, SQIVND (reference sequence). The CDR3 sequence is 15 residues long. The CDR3 DNA is TGTGCCAGTAGTATGATGGGAGGGTACACAGATACGCAGTATTTT. Translated, it gives CASSMMGGYTDTQYF.

The chain uses TRBV4-2 and TRBJ2-5; 9 bases are shared with TRBD2. The J call is uncertain, as TRBJ2-7 better fits the DNA end. Germline loops: CDR1 LGHNA, CDR2 YNFKEQ. The CDR3 sequence is 15 residues long. This CDR3 is CASSPLAGDPNEQYF. The CDR3 bases are TGTGCCAGCAGCCCCTTAGCGGGAGACCCGAACGAGCAGTACTTC.

The chain is built from TRBV5-1 and TRBJ2-1, with TRBD1 matching 8 bases. V shed 4 bases and J 3 bases; nucleotides not matched to a gene: 12. The CDR3 covers 17 residues. Germline CDR1 and CDR2: SGHRS and YFSETQ. The CDR3, as DNA: TGCGCCAGCAGCCCACCAACGACAGGGGTAATCTACAATGAGCAGTTCTTC. Translating it yields CASSPPTTGVIYNEQFF.

The V call is TRBV29-1, the J call TRBJ2-7; tentatively, D is TRBD2 (5 bases). The CDR3 consists of 13 residues. Trimming removed 3 bases at V and 4 bases at J, with 13 bases between. Germline V CDR1 and CDR2: SQVTM, ANQGSEA. CDR3 in amino acids: CSVEGRERYEQYF. The CDR3 nucleotides are TGCAGCGTTGAGGGCCGGGAAAGATACGAGCAGTACTTC.

The chain recombines TRBV9 with TRBJ2-7; TRBD2 aligns across 13 bases. The CDR3 length is 15 residues. Looked up from germline, CDR1 is SGDLS and CDR2 is YYNGEE. With V trimmed by 5 bases and J by 1 base, 3 bases remained unmatched. The CDR3 nucleotides read TGTGCCAGCAGTGGGACTAGCGGGATTTCCTACGAGCAGTACTTC. Protein: CASSGTSGISYEQYF.

The rearrangement uses TRBV7-8 and TRBJ2-2; 13 nucleotides agree with TRBD2. The CDR3 runs to 19 residues. CDR1 SGHVS and CDR2 FQNEAQ come from the germline V gene. V gave up 5 bases and J gave up 0 bases; unmatched junction bases: 9. CDR3 DNA sequence: TGTGCCAGCAGCGCAAAACTAGCGGGAGGGTTCGCGAACACCGGGGAGCTGTTTTTT. Translation: CASSAKLAGGFANTGELFF.

A few counts support this clone. The rearrangement links TRBV4-1 to TRBJ2-7; tentative D call: TRBD1 (5 bases). The germline V gene encodes CDR1 MGHRA and CDR2 YSYEKL. The CDR3 loop spans 14 amino acids. V lost 3 bases and J lost 0, with 9 bases in between. CDR3 region: CASSHGQSSYEQYF. DNA of the CDR3: TGCGCCAGCAGCCACGGACAAAGCTCCTACGAGCAGTACTTC.

V is TRBV19 and J is TRBJ2-1; D unclear. CDR1 LNHDA and CDR2 SQIVND come from the germline V gene (reference sequence). The CDR3 is made up of 12 amino acids. V was trimmed by 3 bases and J by 6 bases, leaving 6 bases between them. CDR3 nucleotide sequence: TGTGCCAGTAGTATTAATTCCAATGAGCAGTTCTTC. Protein product: CASSINSNEQFF.

This chain connects TRBV28 to TRBJ2-1, with TRBD2 matching 9 bases. The V gene's germline CDR1 is MDHEN and CDR2 SYDVKM. There are 17 residues in the CDR3. J lost 4 bases, V lost 3 bases, and 10 bases had no gene match. CDR3 sequence (DNA): TGTGCCAGCAGTTTTGAGGCGGGAGGGCTCTTATACAATGAGCAGTTCTTC. It translates to CASSFEAGGLLYNEQFF.

The chain is built from TRBV5-1 and TRBJ2-3, with TRBD2 matching 11 bases. The CDR3 totals 16 residues. V lost 4 bases to trimming and J lost 4 bases; unmatched junction nucleotides: 8. Germline CDR1 and CDR2: SGHRS and YFSETQ. CDR3 DNA: TGCGCCAGCAGCCGTTATACTAGCGGGAGCTCAGATACGCAGTATTTT. This codes for CASSRYTSGSSDTQYF.

This CDR3 is CASWQGGGDTQYF. Here the CDR3 DNA reads TGTGCCAGCTGGCAGGGCGGTGGAGATACGCAGTATTTT. The rearrangement joins TRBV7-9 to TRBJ2-3, with a weak D call TRBD1 (5 bases). V lost 8 bases and J lost 5, with 14 bases in between. The CDR3 length is 13 residues. CDR1 is SEHNR, CDR2 FQNEAQ, per germline (reference sequence).

The chain employs TRBV7-8 and TRBJ2-7, with 7 positions matching TRBD2. The trim removed 2 bases at V and 4 bases at J, leaving 8 bases unmatched. The CDR3 is made up of 15 amino acids. Germline lookup yields CDR1 SGHVS and CDR2 FQNEAQ. CDR3 in DNA: TGTGCCAGCAGCTTAAGCGGGGAGTCCTCGTACGAGCAGTACTTC. It codes for CASSLSGESSYEQYF.

The CDR3 DNA reads TGTGCCAGCAGCTATACAGATAGCAATCAGCCCCAGCATTTT. Encoded protein: CASSYTDSNQPQHF. The V and J genes are TRBV7-9 and TRBJ1-5; D not certain. The CDR3 extends over 14 amino acids. Looked up from germline, CDR1 is SEHNR and CDR2 is FQNEAQ (reference sequence). V dropped 4 bases and J dropped 0 bases, with 7 bases sitting between them.

V gene TRBV30 combines with J gene TRBJ1-2, with unresolved D. V was pared by 2 bases and J by 2 bases, with 12 bases between. Looked up from germline, CDR1 is GTSNPN and CDR2 is SVGIG (reference sequence). The CDR3 is made up of 14 amino acids. The CDR3 loop reads CAWSTLLGNYGYTF. CDR3 DNA sequence: TGTGCCTGGAGTACCCTTCTAGGGAACTATGGCTACACCTTC.